A selection of T cell receptor beta chains follows, all from one sample in a study of shared clonotypes between healthy human individuals. The data were produced by immunoSEQ multiplex PCR, yet TCRdb's version contains in-frame clones alone and is incomplete. The sample yields about 2.4 million clones, around 94% seen once. The sample was naive CD4+ T cells sorted from blood. The source of these receptors is a man between 18 and 29 years old in good health. Both conserved end residues are part of each CDR3. The D gene is left open where the match is weak. Clone size appears in some rows only: once, few, many, or a class for an expanded clone.

cdr3_length: 14
d_call: NA
j_call: TRBJ1-2
v_call: TRBV5-1
clone_size: NA
cdr3_aa: CASSLLSINYGYTF
cdr3_nt: TGCGCCAGCAGCTTGCTGTCCATTAACTATGGCTACACCTTC

cdr3_length: 14
d_call: NA
j_call: TRBJ1-2
v_call: TRBV15
clone_size: few
cdr3_aa: CATSSRGQNYGYTF
cdr3_nt: TGTGCCACCAGCAGCCGAGGACAGAACTATGGCTACACCTTC

cdr3_length: 14
d_call: TRBD1
j_call: TRBJ1-6
v_call: TRBV5-4
clone_size: NA
cdr3_aa: CASSAQGVYSPLHF
cdr3_nt: TGTGCCAGCAGCGCACAGGGGGTATATTCACCCCTCCACTTT

cdr3_length: 16
d_call: TRBD1
j_call: TRBJ1-1
v_call: TRBV28
clone_size: NA
cdr3_aa: CASRERGGGAQTEAFF
cdr3_nt: TGTGCCAGCAGGGAGAGGGGAGGGGGCGCTCAGACTGAAGCTTTCTTT

cdr3_length: 16
d_call: TRBD1
j_call: TRBJ1-1
v_call: TRBV6-5
clone_size: few
cdr3_aa: CASSYSRTGGNTEAFF
cdr3_nt: TGTGCCAGCAGTTACTCCCGGACAGGCGGAAACACTGAAGCTTTCTTT

cdr3_length: 16
d_call: TRBD1
j_call: TRBJ2-5
v_call: TRBV19
clone_size: NA
cdr3_aa: CASRTGTGTMQETQYF
cdr3_nt: TGTGCCAGTCGAACCGGGACAGGGACCATGCAAGAGACCCAGTACTTC

cdr3_length: 15
d_call: NA
j_call: TRBJ1-5
v_call: TRBV6-5
clone_size: NA
cdr3_aa: CASSPSAVSNQPQHF
cdr3_nt: TGTGCCAGCAGCCCCTCGGCAGTGAGCAATCAGCCCCAGCATTTT

cdr3_length: 11
d_call: NA
j_call: TRBJ2-5
v_call: TRBV29-1
clone_size: NA
cdr3_aa: CSLSRGETQYF
cdr3_nt: TGCAGCCTCTCCAGGGGAGAGACCCAGTACTTC

cdr3_length: 16
d_call: NA
j_call: TRBJ2-3
v_call: TRBV7-2
clone_size: NA
cdr3_aa: CASSLGLWSSTDTQYF
cdr3_nt: TGTGCCAGCAGCTTAGGTCTATGGTCTAGCACAGATACGCAGTATTTT

cdr3_length: 15
d_call: TRBD2
j_call: TRBJ2-5
v_call: TRBV4-1
clone_size: NA
cdr3_aa: CASSPRGGLEETQYF
cdr3_nt: TGCGCCAGCAGTCCACGGGGGGGGTTGGAAGAGACCCAGTACTTC

cdr3_length: 14
d_call: NA
j_call: TRBJ2-1
v_call: TRBV6-6
clone_size: NA
cdr3_aa: CASSYGQGYNEQFF
cdr3_nt: TGTGCCAGCAGTTACGGGCAGGGTTACAATGAGCAGTTCTTC

cdr3_length: 18
d_call: NA
j_call: TRBJ1-5
v_call: TRBV2
clone_size: NA
cdr3_aa: CASSEALGRGTGNQPQHF
cdr3_nt: TGTGCCAGCAGTGAAGCGCTGGGGAGGGGAACTGGCAATCAGCCCCAGCATTTT

cdr3_length: 16
d_call: TRBD1
j_call: TRBJ1-3
v_call: TRBV5-1
clone_size: NA
cdr3_aa: CASSLGQGPSGNTIYF
cdr3_nt: TGCGCCAGCAGCCTTGGACAGGGCCCCTCTGGAAACACCATATATTTT

cdr3_length: 15
d_call: NA
j_call: TRBJ2-7
v_call: TRBV5-4
clone_size: once
cdr3_aa: CASSLLRGTGHEQYF
cdr3_nt: TGTGCCAGCAGCTTGTTAAGGGGCACTGGCCACGAGCAGTACTTC

cdr3_length: 19
d_call: TRBD2
j_call: TRBJ2-1
v_call: TRBV13
clone_size: NA
cdr3_aa: CASSLAFPGLAGGTAEQFF
cdr3_nt: TGTGCCAGCAGCTTAGCATTCCCGGGACTAGCGGGAGGTACGGCTGAGCAGTTCTTC

cdr3_length: 16
d_call: TRBD1
j_call: TRBJ2-1
v_call: TRBV6-5
clone_size: NA
cdr3_aa: CASSSTGQGYYNEQFF
cdr3_nt: TGTGCCAGCAGTTCTACGGGACAGGGATACTACAATGAGCAGTTCTTC

cdr3_length: 18
d_call: NA
j_call: TRBJ2-4
v_call: TRBV19
clone_size: NA
cdr3_aa: CASSIQGSTVLAKNIQYF
cdr3_nt: TGTGCCAGTAGTATCCAGGGATCCACAGTCCTCGCCAAAAACATTCAGTACTTC

cdr3_length: 13
d_call: NA
j_call: TRBJ2-5
v_call: TRBV10-3
clone_size: NA
cdr3_aa: CAISESQKETQYF
cdr3_nt: TGTGCCATCAGTGAGTCGCAGAAAGAGACCCAGTACTTC

cdr3_length: 13
d_call: NA
j_call: TRBJ2-7
v_call: TRBV18
clone_size: NA
cdr3_aa: CASSPREDYEQYF
cdr3_nt: TGTGCCAGCTCACCAAGAGAAGACTACGAGCAGTACTTC

cdr3_length: 15
d_call: NA
j_call: TRBJ2-2
v_call: TRBV11-2
clone_size: NA
cdr3_aa: CASSLQTVNTGELFF
cdr3_nt: TGTGCCAGCAGCCTCCAGACGGTCAACACCGGGGAGCTGTTTTTT

cdr3_length: 13
d_call: NA
j_call: TRBJ1-6
v_call: TRBV2
clone_size: NA
cdr3_aa: CASSGRINSPLHF
cdr3_nt: TGTGCCAGCAGTGGCAGAATAAATTCACCCCTCCACTTT

cdr3_length: 15
d_call: TRBD2
j_call: TRBJ2-1
v_call: TRBV5-1
clone_size: NA
cdr3_aa: CASSTGLSRGVEQFF
cdr3_nt: TGCGCCAGCAGCACGGGACTATCCCGGGGGGTTGAGCAGTTCTTC

cdr3_length: 14
d_call: NA
j_call: TRBJ2-1
v_call: TRBV21-1
clone_size: NA
cdr3_aa: CADPQGRSYNEQFF
cdr3_nt: TGTGCCGATCCGCAGGGCCGCTCCTACAATGAGCAGTTCTTC

cdr3_length: 17
d_call: TRBD1
j_call: TRBJ2-2
v_call: TRBV15
clone_size: NA
cdr3_aa: CATSRIGQGANTGELFF
cdr3_nt: TGTGCCACCAGCAGAATTGGACAGGGGGCGAACACCGGGGAGCTGTTTTTT

cdr3_length: 16
d_call: TRBD2
j_call: TRBJ2-5
v_call: TRBV5-4
clone_size: NA
cdr3_aa: CASSLGVGGVSETQYF
cdr3_nt: TGTGCCAGCAGCTTGGGGGTCGGGGGGGTCTCGGAGACCCAGTACTTC

cdr3_length: 14
d_call: NA
j_call: TRBJ1-3
v_call: TRBV6-1
clone_size: NA
cdr3_aa: CASSVEVAGNTIYF
cdr3_nt: TGTGCCAGCAGTGTCGAGGTAGCTGGAAACACCATATATTTT

cdr3_length: 15
d_call: TRBD1
j_call: TRBJ2-7
v_call: TRBV7-2
clone_size: NA
cdr3_aa: CASSIDPGGAGEQYF
cdr3_nt: TGTGCCAGCAGCATTGATCCAGGGGGCGCCGGGGAGCAGTACTTC

cdr3_length: 18
d_call: TRBD1
j_call: TRBJ2-5
v_call: TRBV19
clone_size: NA
cdr3_aa: CASSIFAGTDLTKETQYF
cdr3_nt: TGTGCCAGTAGTATTTTTGCTGGGACAGACCTCACAAAAGAGACCCAGTACTTC